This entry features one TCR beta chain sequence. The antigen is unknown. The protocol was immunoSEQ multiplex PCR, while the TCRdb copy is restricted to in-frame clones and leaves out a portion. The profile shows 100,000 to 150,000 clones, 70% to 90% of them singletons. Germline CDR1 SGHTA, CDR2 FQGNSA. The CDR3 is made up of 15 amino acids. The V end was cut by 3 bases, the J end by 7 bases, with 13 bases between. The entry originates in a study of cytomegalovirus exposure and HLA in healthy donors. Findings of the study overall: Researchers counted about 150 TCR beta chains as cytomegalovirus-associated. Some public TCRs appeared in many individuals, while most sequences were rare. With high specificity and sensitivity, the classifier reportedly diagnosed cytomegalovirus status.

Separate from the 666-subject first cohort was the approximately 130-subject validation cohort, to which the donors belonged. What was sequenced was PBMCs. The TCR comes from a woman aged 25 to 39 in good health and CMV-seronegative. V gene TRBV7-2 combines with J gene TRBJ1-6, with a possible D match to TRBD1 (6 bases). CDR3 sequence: CASSLNLQGNSPLHF. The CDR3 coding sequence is TGTGCCAGCAGCTTGAATCTGCAGGGGAATTCACCCCTCCACTTT.